These T cell receptor beta chains were read from a single sample in a study of breast tumors, draining lymph nodes, adjacent tissues. TCRdb ran MiXCR on the multiplex PCR reads and lists one entry per CDR3 protein. The repertoire has approximately 89,000 distinct CDR3 sequences, roughly 30% of them found once; the top ten carry over 7.5%. Material for sequencing was axillary lymph node tissue. The receptors stem from a female donor with breast cancer. Some clones in this sample may be carry-over from other donors' samples. Both conserved end residues are part of each CDR3. The order of the fields is CDR3 DNA, CDR3 protein, clone size, J gene, CDR3 length, D gene, V gene. D genes are given only for firm matches. The listing skips clone size in some rows; elsewhere it reads once, few, many or a size class.

CDR3nt: TGCGCCAGCAGTGAGGGTAGGTCACCCCTCCACTTT; CDR3aa: CASSEGRSPLHF; abundance: many; j_gene: TRBJ1-6; len: 12; d_gene: .; v_gene: TRBV10-2
CDR3nt: TGTGCCAGCAGCCCAAGGACTAGCGGGAGGTCCCACACCACAGATACGCAGTATTTT; CDR3aa: CASSPRTSGRSHTTDTQYF; abundance: many; j_gene: TRBJ2-3; len: 19; d_gene: TRBD2; v_gene: TRBV7-9
CDR3nt: TGCAGCGTCTCACAGGGAATTGGGGAGACCCAGTACTTC; CDR3aa: CSVSQGIGETQYF; abundance: many; j_gene: TRBJ2-5; len: 13; d_gene: .; v_gene: TRBV29-1
CDR3nt: TGTGCCAGCAGCAGCGGACTAGCGGGAGTCGAGCAGTACTTC; CDR3aa: CASSSGLAGVEQYF; abundance: .; j_gene: TRBJ2-7; len: 14; d_gene: TRBD2; v_gene: TRBV7-3
CDR3nt: TGCAGTGCTAGTCACAGGGACTTAGAGACCCAGTACTTC; CDR3aa: CSASHRDLETQYF; abundance: many; j_gene: TRBJ2-5; len: 13; d_gene: .; v_gene: TRBV20-1
CDR3nt: TGTGCCAGCTGGGGAGATACGCAGTATTTT; CDR3aa: CASWGDTQYF; abundance: many; j_gene: TRBJ2-3; len: 10; d_gene: .; v_gene: TRBV6-6
CDR3nt: TGTGCCAGTAGACGGGACGGAAATAATTCACCCCTCCACTTT; CDR3aa: CASRRDGNNSPLHF; abundance: many; j_gene: TRBJ1-6; len: 14; d_gene: .; v_gene: TRBV19
CDR3nt: TGTGCCAGCAGCACCTATGATGCGATGACAGGGATGGCAGATACGCAGTATTTT; CDR3aa: CASSTYDAMTGMADTQYF; abundance: many; j_gene: TRBJ2-3; len: 18; d_gene: TRBD1; v_gene: TRBV11-3
CDR3nt: TGTGCCAGCAGCTTAAACTCGGCGGGACTTAATGAGCAGTATTTT; CDR3aa: CASSLNSAGLNEQYF; abundance: few; j_gene: TRBJ2-3; len: 15; d_gene: .; v_gene: TRBV7-3
CDR3nt: TGTGCCACCAGCAGCAAAATCTCGGGTAGCTCCTACGAGCAGTACTTC; CDR3aa: CATSSKISGSSYEQYF; abundance: .; j_gene: TRBJ2-7; len: 16; d_gene: .; v_gene: TRBV15
CDR3nt: TGTGCCAGTAGTATAGAGGCCAGGGAGCTGTTTTTT; CDR3aa: CASSIEARELFF; abundance: .; j_gene: TRBJ2-2; len: 12; d_gene: .; v_gene: TRBV19
CDR3nt: TGTGCCATCACAATAGCGGGAAGTAATGAGCAGTTCTTC; CDR3aa: CAITIAGSNEQFF; abundance: many; j_gene: TRBJ2-1; len: 13; d_gene: TRBD2; v_gene: TRBV27
CDR3nt: TGTGCCAGCAGCATAACAGGGGGTTTTAGCAATCAGCCCCAGCATTTT; CDR3aa: CASSITGGFSNQPQHF; abundance: .; j_gene: TRBJ1-5; len: 16; d_gene: TRBD1; v_gene: TRBV5-6
CDR3nt: TGTGCCAGCAGCTTCGGGACAGGGGGGGAAGCTTTCTTT; CDR3aa: CASSFGTGGEAFF; abundance: few; j_gene: TRBJ1-1; len: 13; d_gene: TRBD1; v_gene: TRBV5-5
CDR3nt: TGTGCCAGCCGGGGACAGGGAATGAGAAGAAACACCATATATTTT; CDR3aa: CASRGQGMRRNTIYF; abundance: many; j_gene: TRBJ1-3; len: 15; d_gene: TRBD1; v_gene: TRBV27
CDR3nt: TGTGCCAGCAGCTTTACAGGGAGGGACTCTGGAAACACCTTC; CDR3aa: CASSFTGRDSGNTF; abundance: .; j_gene: TRBJ1-2; len: 14; d_gene: .; v_gene: TRBV11-2
CDR3nt: TGTGCCACCAGCTTGGATTCACAGATCTACGAGCAGTACTTC; CDR3aa: CATSLDSQIYEQYF; abundance: .; j_gene: TRBJ2-7; len: 14; d_gene: .; v_gene: TRBV15
CDR3nt: TGTGCCAGCAGCTTGACAGGGAGCTCCTACAATGAGCAGTTCTTC; CDR3aa: CASSLTGSSYNEQFF; abundance: many; j_gene: TRBJ2-1; len: 15; d_gene: TRBD1; v_gene: TRBV11-3
CDR3nt: TGTGCCACCGGCACACCCCCCCGGGGGACAGGGACCGGGGAGCTGTTTTTT; CDR3aa: CATGTPPRGTGTGELFF; abundance: .; j_gene: TRBJ2-2; len: 17; d_gene: TRBD1; v_gene: TRBV10-3
CDR3nt: TGTGCCAGCAGCCAAGGCACCACGAAGGGGGAGCTGTTTTTT; CDR3aa: CASSQGTTKGELFF; abundance: many; j_gene: TRBJ2-2; len: 14; d_gene: .; v_gene: TRBV3-1
CDR3nt: TGTGCCAGCAGCCAAGATTCTAGCGTGGAGACCCAGTACTTC; CDR3aa: CASSQDSSVETQYF; abundance: many; j_gene: TRBJ2-5; len: 14; d_gene: .; v_gene: TRBV4-2
CDR3nt: TGTGCCAGCAGTGATAACAGGGCCTCTGGGCCCCAGCATTTT; CDR3aa: CASSDNRASGPQHF; abundance: many; j_gene: TRBJ1-5; len: 14; d_gene: .; v_gene: TRBV6-5
CDR3nt: TGCGCCAGCAGCTCACAGGGTTTGGGCAATCAGCCCCAGCATTTT; CDR3aa: CASSSQGLGNQPQHF; abundance: .; j_gene: TRBJ1-5; len: 15; d_gene: .; v_gene: TRBV5-1
CDR3nt: TGTGCCAGCAGGCCCTCACGGGGGACCGTCTCTGGAAACACCATATATTTT; CDR3aa: CASRPSRGTVSGNTIYF; abundance: many; j_gene: TRBJ1-3; len: 17; d_gene: .; v_gene: TRBV11-2
CDR3nt: TGTGCCAGCAGCTTTGGGACTTCCCGCTCCTACAATGAGCAGTTCTTC; CDR3aa: CASSFGTSRSYNEQFF; abundance: many; j_gene: TRBJ2-1; len: 16; d_gene: .; v_gene: TRBV11-2
CDR3nt: TGTGCCAGCAGTCGCCCTCACACAGATACGCAGTATTTT; CDR3aa: CASSRPHTDTQYF; abundance: many; j_gene: TRBJ2-3; len: 13; d_gene: .; v_gene: TRBV6-5
CDR3nt: TGTGCCAGCAGTTTAGAGGCGGGAGGAGAGACCCAGTACTTC; CDR3aa: CASSLEAGGETQYF; abundance: many; j_gene: TRBJ2-5; len: 14; d_gene: TRBD2; v_gene: TRBV12-3/TRBV12-4
CDR3nt: TGTGCCATCAGTGAGGGCCGGGGGCAGTCGACAGATACGCAGTATTTT; CDR3aa: CAISEGRGQSTDTQYF; abundance: many; j_gene: TRBJ2-3; len: 16; d_gene: .; v_gene: TRBV10-3
CDR3nt: TGTGCCAGCAGTGAAGTGGGAGGGCCGTACGAGCAGTACTTC; CDR3aa: CASSEVGGPYEQYF; abundance: many; j_gene: TRBJ2-7; len: 14; d_gene: TRBD2; v_gene: TRBV6-1
CDR3nt: TGCGCCAGCAGCCAAGGGACGGGAGTAGGCACAGATACGCAGTATTTT; CDR3aa: CASSQGTGVGTDTQYF; abundance: many; j_gene: TRBJ2-3; len: 16; d_gene: .; v_gene: TRBV4-1
CDR3nt: TGCAGTGCTAGAGAATATGGAGGTGGCTACACCTTC; CDR3aa: CSAREYGGGYTF; abundance: .; j_gene: TRBJ1-2; len: 12; d_gene: .; v_gene: TRBV20-1
CDR3nt: TGTGCCAGCAGCCTTGGAAGGAGGGCCTATGGCTACACCTTC; CDR3aa: CASSLGRRAYGYTF; abundance: many; j_gene: TRBJ1-2; len: 14; d_gene: .; v_gene: TRBV13
CDR3nt: TGTGCCAGCACCCGGACGTCTAGCGGGGAGCTGTTTTTT; CDR3aa: CASTRTSSGELFF; abundance: .; j_gene: TRBJ2-2; len: 13; d_gene: .; v_gene: TRBV3-2
CDR3nt: TGTGCCACCAGTAGGACTATTGGGGGCAATGAGCAGTTCTTC; CDR3aa: CATSRTIGGNEQFF; abundance: .; j_gene: TRBJ2-1; len: 14; d_gene: .; v_gene: TRBV24-1
CDR3nt: TGCAGTGCTAGTCCAGGGTCCCGAGCCTACGAGCAGTACTTC; CDR3aa: CSASPGSRAYEQYF; abundance: many; j_gene: TRBJ2-7; len: 14; d_gene: .; v_gene: TRBV20-1
CDR3nt: TGTGCCAGCAGCGTGAGGACAGGGTACTCCTACGAGCAGTACTTC; CDR3aa: CASSVRTGYSYEQYF; abundance: many; j_gene: TRBJ2-7; len: 15; d_gene: TRBD1; v_gene: TRBV7-9
CDR3nt: TGTGCCAGCAGCCAGGGACTAGCTCCGAGGGAGCAGTACTTC; CDR3aa: CASSQGLAPREQYF; abundance: many; j_gene: TRBJ2-7; len: 14; d_gene: TRBD2; v_gene: TRBV5-8
CDR3nt: TGTGCCAGCAGTCCCATCCGGACTAGCGGGAGGCGGGAGACCCAGTACTTC; CDR3aa: CASSPIRTSGRRETQYF; abundance: many; j_gene: TRBJ2-5; len: 17; d_gene: TRBD2; v_gene: TRBV6-2/TRBV6-3
CDR3nt: TGCAGTGCTAGAGCTTACAGGGGAGGTGATGAAAAACTGTTTTTT; CDR3aa: CSARAYRGGDEKLFF; abundance: .; j_gene: TRBJ1-4; len: 15; d_gene: TRBD1; v_gene: TRBV20-1
CDR3nt: TGTGCCAGCAGCCAAGACGGGACTAGCGTCTACGAGCAGTACTTC; CDR3aa: CASSQDGTSVYEQYF; abundance: many; j_gene: TRBJ2-7; len: 15; d_gene: TRBD2; v_gene: TRBV3-1
CDR3nt: TGTGCCAGCAGCTTAATCGGGGCCGGGGAGCTGTTTTTT; CDR3aa: CASSLIGAGELFF; abundance: many; j_gene: TRBJ2-2; len: 13; d_gene: .; v_gene: TRBV7-3
CDR3nt: TGTGCCAGTAGTACGACCCGGGGGGCTGATCAGCCCCAGCATTTT; CDR3aa: CASSTTRGADQPQHF; abundance: many; j_gene: TRBJ1-5; len: 15; d_gene: .; v_gene: TRBV19
CDR3nt: TGTGCCAGTAACAGGGGGCCCTACGAGCAGTACTTC; CDR3aa: CASNRGPYEQYF; abundance: many; j_gene: TRBJ2-7; len: 12; d_gene: TRBD1; v_gene: TRBV28
CDR3nt: TGCAGCGTTAACCAGGGCGGGACCGGGGAGCTGTTTTTT; CDR3aa: CSVNQGGTGELFF; abundance: .; j_gene: TRBJ2-2; len: 13; d_gene: .; v_gene: TRBV29-1
CDR3nt: TGTGCCAGCAGTGAAATTAGGGCGACAGGGATGGAGACCCAGTACTTC; CDR3aa: CASSEIRATGMETQYF; abundance: once; j_gene: TRBJ2-5; len: 16; d_gene: TRBD1; v_gene: TRBV2
CDR3nt: TGTGCCAGCAGTCCGACTAGCGGGATATATAGCACAGATACGCAGTATTTT; CDR3aa: CASSPTSGIYSTDTQYF; abundance: many; j_gene: TRBJ2-3; len: 17; d_gene: TRBD2; v_gene: TRBV12-3/TRBV12-4